The present T cell receptor beta chain was sequenced within a study of shared clonotypes between healthy human individuals. Using immunoSEQ multiplex PCR, the repertoire was profiled, and TCRdb retains in-frame clones only, with some absent. Altogether millions of clones are present, approximately 93% being singletons, with the ten largest covering 0.39%. This TCR was recovered from a man aged 18-30 years in good health. Some clones in this sample may be carry-over from other donors' samples. What was sequenced was naive CD4+ T cells from PBMCs. Subset denoted: CD45RA+ positively selected.

The CDR3 coding sequence is TGTGCCAGCAGCCCTTCGACCGCCCTGGCTAGCGCAAGCTACAATGAGCAGTTCTTC. As protein: CASSPSTALASASYNEQFF. This sequence joins TRBV7-8 and TRBJ2-1, with D possibly TRBD2 on 6 matching bases. Trimming took 5 bases from V and 3 from J, leaving 26 bases between them. Germline-derived CDR1 and CDR2 are SGHVS and FQNEAQ. The CDR3 has 19 amino acids.